The T cell receptor (beta chain) under discussion was sequenced for a study of early T cells in non-severe SARS-CoV-2 infection. Study information: Sequencing of unsorted whole blood was done on bulk RNA, leaving chains unpaired.

Study-wide points: Clonotype matching in VDJdb favored anti-spike CD8 responses and did not capture private and CD4 specificities.

The V end lost 3 bases, the J end lost 3 bases, and 10 bases lay between the germline ends. Germline V gene data show CDR1 as SGDLS and CDR2 as YYNGEE. This CDR3 has 15 amino acids. Individual cDNA molecules received unique molecular identifiers. TCRdb reanalysed the 5' RACE reads using MiXCR and keeps one entry per CDR3 protein. Seen here are over 35,000 distinct CDR3 sequences, roughly 4.5% observed once, and the top ten hold around 16%. This clonotype was seen more than once but under ten times. Its target is unknown. Sample: whole blood. The receptor was derived from an adult who was a healthcare worker with PCR-confirmed SARS-CoV-2 infection or an uninfected control (not recorded which). V is TRBV9 and J is TRBJ2-6; TRBD1 might be the D (5 bases). The CDR3 here is CASSARGIGANVLTF. CDR3 in DNA: TGTGCCAGCAGCGCAAGGGGCATTGGGGCCAACGTCCTGACTTTC.